Below, 16 T cell receptor beta chains from the same sample are listed, as sequenced in a study of T cell repertoires in ileal Crohn's disease. Profiled with immunoSEQ multiplex PCR; TCRdb holds only in-frame clones, not every one. The data contain roughly 13,000 clones, about 82% of them singletons. Source material: ileal tissue. The receptors were gathered from an adult with Crohn's disease.

This clone was detected only a few times. The rearrangement uses TRBV5-6 and TRBJ2-5, with 7 bases matching TRBD1. CDR1 SGHDT and CDR2 YYEEEE come from the germline V gene. J lost 7 bases, V lost 4 bases, and 13 bases had no gene match. The CDR3 consists of 15 residues. CDR3 DNA sequence: TGTGCCAGCAGCGGCGCCGGGACAGCGGCGGGGACCCAGTACTTC. Translating gives CASSGAGTAAGTQYF.

This chain joins TRBV9 and TRBJ2-2, with TRBD2 as a possible D gene (6 bases). The CDR3 totals 14 residues. The V end lost 2 bases, the J end lost 7 bases, and 12 bases lay between the germline ends. Germline values: CDR1 SGDLS, CDR2 YYNGEE. CDR3 DNA sequence: TGTGCCAGCAGCGTTGCGACTAGTGGCGGGGAGCTGTTTTTT. This encodes CASSVATSGGELFF.

This rearrangement joins TRBV13 to TRBJ2-1, with 10 bases that match TRBD1. This CDR3 spans 16 amino acids. Germline trimming cut 4 bases from V and 5 bases from J; bases unmatched to any gene: 8. CDR1 is PRHDT and CDR2 is FYEKMQ in the germline V gene (reference sequence). As DNA, the CDR3 is TGTGCCAGCAGCTCATGGGACAGGGGTCCCCACAATGAGCAGTTCTTC. Amino acids: CASSSWDRGPHNEQFF.

V usage is TRBV13 and J usage is TRBJ2-7, with 9 positions matching TRBD1. Germline assignment: CDR1 PRHDT and CDR2 FYEKMQ (reference sequence). Germline trimming cut 8 bases from V and 6 bases from J; bases unmatched to any gene: 11. The CDR3 has 14 residues. The DNA for the CDR3 is TGTGCCAGCCGCTGGAGAGGACAGGGGAGCGAGCAGTACTTC. This encodes CASRWRGQGSEQYF.

J is TRBJ2-7 and V is TRBV18, with 11 bases matching TRBD1. The CDR3 sequence is 14 residues long. V lost 5 bases, J lost 5 bases, and 5 bases stayed unmatched. The germline V gene has CDR1 KGHSH and CDR2 LQKENI. The CDR3 DNA reads TGTGCCAGCTCAGGGGGACAGGGGGTCGACGAGCAGTACTTC. Translated: CASSGGQGVDEQYF.

The V and J genes are TRBV9 and TRBJ2-7; the D is unclear. CDR1 and CDR2 from the germline V gene are SGDLS and YYNGEE. The V and J ends lost 0 bases and 2 bases respectively, with 12 bases between them. This CDR3 spans 15 amino acids. The CDR3 here is CASSVGVLPPYEQYF. CDR3 sequence (DNA): TGTGCCAGCAGCGTAGGGGTACTACCCCCCTACGAGCAGTACTTC.

This clone is medium-sized in the sample. The rearrangement joins TRBV2 to TRBJ2-1, with D uncertain. V was shortened by 6 bases and J by 0 bases, with 12 bases between the two germline ends. This CDR3 spans 15 amino acids. Germline CDR1 SNHLY, CDR2 FYNNEI. CDR3 sequence: CASSPAPSSYNEQFF. The CDR3 nucleotides read TGTGCCAGCAGCCCCGCTCCGAGCTCCTACAATGAGCAGTTCTTC.

The chain uses TRBV2 and TRBJ2-3; possibly TRBD1 for D (6 bases). The germline gives CDR1 SNHLY, CDR2 FYNNEI. The CDR3 is 14 residues long. V was pared by 10 bases and J by 3 bases, with 17 bases between. The CDR3 is CAILIRGRTDTQYF. For the CDR3, the DNA is TGTGCCATCCTCATCAGGGGTAGGACAGATACGCAGTATTTT.

This chain uses TRBV27 with TRBJ1-5; the D gene is possibly TRBD1 (6 bases). The CDR3 length is 13 residues. V was clipped by 6 bases and J by 8 bases, with 14 bases between them. Germline CDR1 and CDR2: MNHEY and SMNVEV (reference sequence). The CDR3 spells CASSPRGLEPQHF. CDR3 bases: TGTGCCAGCAGCCCTAGGGGGTTAGAGCCCCAGCATTTT.

This clone was observed a few times. The V and J genes are TRBV30 and TRBJ2-3; TRBD2 aligns across 7 bases. CDR3 length: 13 residues. V was pared by 8 bases and J by 3 bases, with 8 bases of the junction left unmatched. Germline-derived CDR1 and CDR2 are GTSNPN and SVGIG (reference sequence). CDR3 residues: CARQRDWTDTQYF. The CDR3 nucleotides read TGTGCCCGACAGCGGGATTGGACAGATACGCAGTATTTT.

This chain connects TRBV11-2 to TRBJ2-7; no firm D call. The CDR3 runs 13 residues. Trimming shortened V by 1 base and J by 7 bases, and 11 bases separated the two germline ends. The germline CDR1 and CDR2 sequences are SGHAT and FQNNGV. CDR3 protein: CASSLGGSWEQYF. Written as DNA, the CDR3 is TGTGCCAGCAGCTTAGGCGGATCTTGGGAGCAGTACTTC.

This chain links TRBV5-1 with TRBJ2-5; 7 bases agree with TRBD2. This CDR3 is built from 13 residues. CDR1 is SGHRS and CDR2 is YFSETQ in the germline V gene. V lost 4 bases, J lost 5 bases, and 5 bases stayed unmatched. In nucleotides, the CDR3 is TGCGCCAGCAGCCCGGGAGGAGGCGAGACCCAGTACTTC. Protein: CASSPGGGETQYF.

This clone is a singleton in its sample. The chain is built from TRBV5-1 and TRBJ2-7; 8 bases are a match to TRBD2. The CDR3 totals 14 residues. From germline, CDR1 is SGHRS and CDR2 YFSETQ. Trimming removed 7 bases from V and 5 bases from J; junction bases left unmatched: 11. CDR3 region: CASRGGAYSHEQYF. The CDR3 DNA reads TGCGCCAGCCGGGGGGGGGCCTACAGTCACGAGCAGTACTTC.

The genes are TRBV6-5 and TRBJ1-1; 7 bases match TRBD1. After removal of 4 bases from V and 8 bases from J, the junction contained 1 base not matched to a gene. The CDR3 loop spans 11 amino acids. Germline V gives CDR1 MNHEY, CDR2 SVGAGI. CDR3 DNA sequence: TGTGCCAGCAGTTCGGACAGGGAAGCTTTCTTT. Protein sequence: CASSSDREAFF.

V usage is TRBV11-2 and J usage is TRBJ2-7; 9 bases line up with TRBD1. The CDR3 is made up of 15 amino acids. With 4 bases clipped from V and 6 bases from J, the junction kept 10 bases outside the gene matches. Germline V gene sequence: CDR1 SGHAT, CDR2 FQNNGV. The CDR3 nucleotides are TGTGCCAGCAGCTCGCCGGGACAGGGCACCAGCGAGCAGTACTTC. Its translation is CASSSPGQGTSEQYF. Complete variable domain (other parts from reference TRBV11-2 and TRBJ2-7): EAGVAQSPRYKIIEKRQSVAFWCNPISGHATLYWYQQILGQGPKLLIQFQNNGVVDDSQLPKDRFSAERLKGVDSTLKIQPAKLEDSAVYLCASSSPGQGTSEQYFGPGTRLTVT.

The chain links TRBV6-5 to TRBJ1-2; D not resolved. CDR3 length: 13 residues. Deletions cut 0 bases from V and 8 bases from J, with 10 bases between. Per the germline V gene, CDR1 is MNHEY and CDR2 is SVGAGI. Here the CDR3 reads CASSYSRLHGYTF. For the CDR3, the DNA is TGTGCCAGCAGTTACTCGAGGCTCCACGGCTACACCTTC.